These T cell receptor beta chains were read from a single sample in a study of post-analysis software for immune sequencing data. TCRdb re-derived calls from the PCR reads in MiXCR, one entry per CDR3 protein. The sample lists roughly 650,000 distinct CDR3 sequences, 55% to 70% occurring once. Sequencing used blood. These TCRs come from a girl aged 2 to 10 with multiple sclerosis. Each CDR3 is given with its conserved first and last residue. The D gene is left open where the match is weak. The size of a clone is reported for some rows only, either as once, few or many, or as a class for expanded clones.

j_call: TRBJ2-1
d_call: -
v_call: TRBV5-1
clone_size: -
cdr3_nt: TGCGCCAGCAGCCGTGGGACACGAGGGCGGCAATCAGATGAGCAGTTCTTC
cdr3_aa: CASSRGTRGRQSDEQFF

j_call: TRBJ2-5
d_call: -
v_call: TRBV6-2/TRBV6-3
clone_size: -
cdr3_nt: TGTGCCAGCAGTTACGATCAAGAGACCCAGTACTTC
cdr3_aa: CASSYDQETQYF

j_call: TRBJ2-7
d_call: -
v_call: TRBV29-1
clone_size: few
cdr3_nt: TGCAGCGTTGTCAGGGACGATCCTTACGAGCAGTACTTC
cdr3_aa: CSVVRDDPYEQYF

j_call: TRBJ2-3
d_call: -
v_call: TRBV12-3/TRBV12-4
clone_size: few
cdr3_nt: TGTGCCAGCAGTCCGAGGACATCTAGCACAGATACGCAGTATTTT
cdr3_aa: CASSPRTSSTDTQYF

j_call: TRBJ1-1
d_call: -
v_call: TRBV7-3
clone_size: few
cdr3_nt: TGTGCCAGCAGCCGGGGGCCAAACACTGAAGCTTTCTTT
cdr3_aa: CASSRGPNTEAFF

j_call: TRBJ2-3
d_call: -
v_call: TRBV20-1
clone_size: -
cdr3_nt: TGCAGTGCTAGAGCGTCAAGAGGCACAGATACGCAGTATTTT
cdr3_aa: CSARASRGTDTQYF

j_call: TRBJ1-2
d_call: -
v_call: TRBV6-1
clone_size: -
cdr3_nt: TGTGCCAGCAGCCAGGGACATCCCACGGGCCCCTATGGCTACACCTTC
cdr3_aa: CASSQGHPTGPYGYTF

j_call: TRBJ2-7
d_call: -
v_call: TRBV6-2/TRBV6-3
clone_size: -
cdr3_nt: TGTGCCAGCAGTTACGTCAAGGGGACGACCTCCTACGAGCAGTACTTC
cdr3_aa: CASSYVKGTTSYEQYF

j_call: TRBJ2-5
d_call: -
v_call: TRBV5-1
clone_size: -
cdr3_nt: TGCGCCAGCAGCTTGGCCGTGATGGAGACCCAGTACTTC
cdr3_aa: CASSLAVMETQYF

j_call: TRBJ2-1
d_call: -
v_call: TRBV7-9
clone_size: -
cdr3_nt: TGTGCCAGCAGCACACCGGGATCCAGGAATGAGCAGTTCTTC
cdr3_aa: CASSTPGSRNEQFF

j_call: TRBJ2-4
d_call: TRBD1
v_call: TRBV7-3
clone_size: -
cdr3_nt: TGTGCCAGCAGCTCCCCGGGACAGGGTGGACTTCAGTACTTC
cdr3_aa: CASSSPGQGGLQYF

j_call: TRBJ2-3
d_call: TRBD2
v_call: TRBV15
clone_size: once
cdr3_nt: TGTGCCACCAGCAGGGCACTAGCGGGCCGCACAGATACGCAGTATTTT
cdr3_aa: CATSRALAGRTDTQYF

j_call: TRBJ2-1
d_call: -
v_call: TRBV7-8
clone_size: -
cdr3_nt: TGTGCCAGCAGCTTAGTCGGACTGACCTACAATGAGCAGTTCTTC
cdr3_aa: CASSLVGLTYNEQFF

j_call: TRBJ1-2
d_call: -
v_call: TRBV15
clone_size: -
cdr3_nt: TGTGCCACCAGCAGGGATTGGGGGGGCTCCTATGGCTACACCTTC
cdr3_aa: CATSRDWGGSYGYTF

j_call: TRBJ2-5
d_call: -
v_call: TRBV12-3/TRBV12-4
clone_size: -
cdr3_nt: TGTGCCAGCAGTCCTCAGGCGGGACTAGAGACCCAGTACTTC
cdr3_aa: CASSPQAGLETQYF

j_call: TRBJ2-3
d_call: -
v_call: TRBV15
clone_size: -
cdr3_nt: TGTGCCACCAGCAGAGACACAGGCACCAGAACAGATACGCAGTATTTT
cdr3_aa: CATSRDTGTRTDTQYF

j_call: TRBJ2-7
d_call: -
v_call: TRBV6-1
clone_size: -
cdr3_nt: TGTGCCAGCAGTGAAGCGGGGGGCCCTCCCTACGAGCAGTACTTC
cdr3_aa: CASSEAGGPPYEQYF

j_call: TRBJ2-1
d_call: TRBD1
v_call: TRBV11-1
clone_size: -
cdr3_nt: TGTGCCAGCAGCTTTTACGTCGAGGACAGGGAAAATGAGCAGTTCTTC
cdr3_aa: CASSFYVEDRENEQFF

j_call: TRBJ2-2
d_call: TRBD1
v_call: TRBV12-3/TRBV12-4
clone_size: -
cdr3_nt: TGTGCCAGCAGTTTGCCAGGGGGCGCGAACACCGGGGAGCTGTTTTTT
cdr3_aa: CASSLPGGANTGELFF

j_call: TRBJ2-7
d_call: -
v_call: TRBV27
clone_size: -
cdr3_nt: TGTGCCAGCAGGTTCGGAGGGCCCTACGAGCAGTACTTC
cdr3_aa: CASRFGGPYEQYF

j_call: TRBJ2-3
d_call: TRBD2
v_call: TRBV13
clone_size: few
cdr3_nt: TGTGCCAGCAGCTTCGGGACTAGCGGGGTGTCCCGGGATACGCAGTATTTT
cdr3_aa: CASSFGTSGVSRDTQYF

j_call: TRBJ1-2
d_call: -
v_call: TRBV7-6
clone_size: -
cdr3_nt: TGTGCCAGCAGCTCTATAAGGAGTGATGTAAACTATGGCTACACCTTC
cdr3_aa: CASSSIRSDVNYGYTF

j_call: TRBJ1-2
d_call: -
v_call: TRBV27
clone_size: -
cdr3_nt: TGTGCCAGCAGTTTATCGGTGGCCAACTATGGCTACACCTTC
cdr3_aa: CASSLSVANYGYTF

j_call: TRBJ1-1
d_call: -
v_call: TRBV7-3
clone_size: -
cdr3_nt: TGTGCCAGCAGCTTATGGGGTCCAAACACTGAAGCTTTCTTT
cdr3_aa: CASSLWGPNTEAFF

j_call: TRBJ2-3
d_call: -
v_call: TRBV2
clone_size: -
cdr3_nt: TGTGCCATCCGAGTGGTGGGTCGCACAGATACGCAGTATTTT
cdr3_aa: CAIRVVGRTDTQYF

j_call: TRBJ2-7
d_call: -
v_call: TRBV29-1
clone_size: few
cdr3_nt: TGCAGCGCTGGAGGGCAGAAGTCCTACGAGCAGTACTTC
cdr3_aa: CSAGGQKSYEQYF

j_call: TRBJ2-5
d_call: TRBD2
v_call: TRBV4-1
clone_size: once
cdr3_nt: TGCGCCAGCAGCCAAGATAGCATGGTAGCGGGAGTAAACCAAGAGACCCAGTACTTC
cdr3_aa: CASSQDSMVAGVNQETQYF

j_call: TRBJ2-7
d_call: -
v_call: TRBV6-5
clone_size: -
cdr3_nt: TGTGCCAGCGTAGCACCGTCCTCCTACGAGCAGTACTTC
cdr3_aa: CASVAPSSYEQYF

j_call: TRBJ2-1
d_call: -
v_call: TRBV28
clone_size: -
cdr3_nt: TGTGCCAGCAGTTTAATGTTCCTACCCTTAACCCCCTACAATGAGCAGTTCTTC
cdr3_aa: CASSLMFLPLTPYNEQFF

j_call: TRBJ2-7
d_call: -
v_call: TRBV12-3/TRBV12-4
clone_size: few
cdr3_nt: TGTGCCAGCAGTGACCTAGGACGGCGCTACGAGCAGTACTTC
cdr3_aa: CASSDLGRRYEQYF

j_call: TRBJ2-3
d_call: -
v_call: TRBV6-6
clone_size: once
cdr3_nt: TGTGCCAGCAGTCGGGGGAGTTCTAGCACAGATACGCAGTATTTT
cdr3_aa: CASSRGSSSTDTQYF

j_call: TRBJ2-7
d_call: -
v_call: TRBV20-1
clone_size: few
cdr3_nt: TGCAGTGCCACGAGATCAGGGTCCTACGAGCAGTACTTC
cdr3_aa: CSATRSGSYEQYF

j_call: TRBJ2-1
d_call: -
v_call: TRBV20-1
clone_size: -
cdr3_nt: TGCAGTGCCTCGAGGGGTCTGGGGGACTGGAATGAGCAGTTCTTC
cdr3_aa: CSASRGLGDWNEQFF

j_call: TRBJ1-2
d_call: -
v_call: TRBV5-1
clone_size: -
cdr3_nt: TGCGCCAGCAGGAGACAAGGAGGGGACTATGGCTACACCTTC
cdr3_aa: CASRRQGGDYGYTF

j_call: TRBJ1-1
d_call: -
v_call: TRBV12-3/TRBV12-4
clone_size: -
cdr3_nt: TGTGCCAGCAAGGTCTACACTGAAGCTTTCTTT
cdr3_aa: CASKVYTEAFF

j_call: TRBJ2-1
d_call: TRBD2
v_call: TRBV5-1
clone_size: -
cdr3_nt: TGCGCCAGCACCCCCTTAGCGGGAACCAATGAGCAGTTCTTC
cdr3_aa: CASTPLAGTNEQFF

j_call: TRBJ2-1
d_call: -
v_call: TRBV2
clone_size: -
cdr3_nt: TGTGCCAGCATTGAAGGACTGGGGTGGAGCGGCGAGCAGTTCTTC
cdr3_aa: CASIEGLGWSGEQFF

j_call: TRBJ1-2
d_call: -
v_call: TRBV20-1
clone_size: -
cdr3_nt: TGCAGTGCTAGGCTGTCGGGGGCATACTATGACTATGGCTACACCTTC
cdr3_aa: CSARLSGAYYDYGYTF

j_call: TRBJ2-3
d_call: TRBD2
v_call: TRBV25-1
clone_size: -
cdr3_nt: TGTGCCAGCAGTGAGCTCCCGGGACTAGCTGGCACAGATACGCAGTATTTT
cdr3_aa: CASSELPGLAGTDTQYF

j_call: TRBJ2-7
d_call: TRBD1
v_call: TRBV5-1
clone_size: -
cdr3_nt: TGCGCCAGCAGCTTGGACCCATGGACAGGCGGGTACGAGCAGTACTTC
cdr3_aa: CASSLDPWTGGYEQYF

j_call: TRBJ2-5
d_call: TRBD2
v_call: TRBV9
clone_size: few
cdr3_nt: TGTGCCAGCAGCGCCGGGACTAGCGGGAGTGGACTTGTCGAGACCCAGTACTTC
cdr3_aa: CASSAGTSGSGLVETQYF

j_call: TRBJ2-1
d_call: TRBD1
v_call: TRBV6-6
clone_size: few
cdr3_nt: TGTGCCATAAGCGGGACAGGGCTCAACAATGAGCAGTTCTTC
cdr3_aa: CAISGTGLNNEQFF

j_call: TRBJ2-5
d_call: TRBD2
v_call: TRBV5-1
clone_size: -
cdr3_nt: TGCGCCAGCAGCTTGGATCTAGCGGGGGAACAAGAGACCCAGTACTTC
cdr3_aa: CASSLDLAGEQETQYF

j_call: TRBJ2-2
d_call: -
v_call: TRBV5-1
clone_size: -
cdr3_nt: TGCGCCAGCAGCCCTCTGGGACCCGCGAACACCGGGGGGCTGTTTTTT
cdr3_aa: CASSPLGPANTGGLFF

j_call: TRBJ2-7
d_call: TRBD2
v_call: TRBV20-1
clone_size: few
cdr3_nt: TGCAGTGCTCCTTCCGGGACTAGCGGCGAGCAGTACTTC
cdr3_aa: CSAPSGTSGEQYF

j_call: TRBJ2-1
d_call: TRBD2
v_call: TRBV15
clone_size: -
cdr3_nt: TGTGCCACCAGCAGGTGGACTAGCGGATCTTGGAACAATGAGCAGTTCTTC
cdr3_aa: CATSRWTSGSWNNEQFF

j_call: TRBJ1-2
d_call: TRBD1
v_call: TRBV28
clone_size: -
cdr3_nt: TGTGCCAGCAGTTTCTTAGTCTTTGGGACAGGGGGGAATGGCTACACCTTC
cdr3_aa: CASSFLVFGTGGNGYTF

j_call: TRBJ2-1
d_call: -
v_call: TRBV10-3
clone_size: few
cdr3_nt: TGTGCCATCACCGGCGAGAGAGCGGATAACAACAATGAGCAGTTCTTC
cdr3_aa: CAITGERADNNNEQFF